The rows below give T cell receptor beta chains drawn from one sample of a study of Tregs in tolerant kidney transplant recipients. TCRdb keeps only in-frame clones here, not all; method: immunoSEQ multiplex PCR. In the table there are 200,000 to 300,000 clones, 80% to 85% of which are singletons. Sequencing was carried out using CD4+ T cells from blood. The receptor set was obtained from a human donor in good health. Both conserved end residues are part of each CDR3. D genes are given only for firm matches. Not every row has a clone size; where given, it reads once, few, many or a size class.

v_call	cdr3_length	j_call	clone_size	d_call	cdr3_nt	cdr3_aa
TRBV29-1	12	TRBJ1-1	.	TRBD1	TGCAGCGCTAAACAGGGGGTAACTGAAGCTTTCTTT	CSAKQGVTEAFF
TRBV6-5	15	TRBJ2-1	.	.	TGTGCCAGCAGTTACGACAGGCCTGGGGTCTATGAGCAGTTCTTC	CASSYDRPGVYEQFF
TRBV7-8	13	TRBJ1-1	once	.	TGTGCCAGCAGCTTAGGGCAGGGCACTGAAGCTTTCTTT	CASSLGQGTEAFF
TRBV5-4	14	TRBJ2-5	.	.	TGTGCCAGCAGCCCTGGGACCTTTCAAGAGACCCAGTACTTC	CASSPGTFQETQYF
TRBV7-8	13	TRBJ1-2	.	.	TGTGCCAGCAGCTTGGGACCTATGAATGGCTACACCTTC	CASSLGPMNGYTF
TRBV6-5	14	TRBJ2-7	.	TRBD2	TGTGCCAGCAGTCCAGCGGGAGTCATCTACGAGCAGTACTTC	CASSPAGVIYEQYF
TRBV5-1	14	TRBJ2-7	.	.	TGCGCCAGCAGCGCATCCGCCCGGGGCCACGAGCAGTACTTC	CASSASARGHEQYF
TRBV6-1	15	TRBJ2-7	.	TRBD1	TGTGCCAGCAGTGAAGGGGGGACAGCTGTCTTTGAGCAGTACTTC	CASSEGGTAVFEQYF
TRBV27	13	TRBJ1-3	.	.	TGTGCCAGCAGTGCCAACTCTGGAAACACCATATATTTT	CASSANSGNTIYF
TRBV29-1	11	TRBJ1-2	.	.	TGCAGCGTTGAACGGTCCTATGGCTACACCTTC	CSVERSYGYTF
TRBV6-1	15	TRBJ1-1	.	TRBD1	TGTGCCAGCAGTGAAAGGGACAGGGGGCTGGTTGAAGCTTTCTTT	CASSERDRGLVEAFF
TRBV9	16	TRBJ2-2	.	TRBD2	TGTGCCAGCAGCGTAGTAACTAGCGGGCTCACCGGGGAGCTGTTTTTT	CASSVVTSGLTGELFF
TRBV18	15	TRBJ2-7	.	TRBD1	TGTGCCAGCTCGGCCTCGGGACAGGTGATAAGGGAGCAGTACTTC	CASSASGQVIREQYF
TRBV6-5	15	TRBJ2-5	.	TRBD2	TGTGCCAGCAGCCTAAGCGGGAGGGCACGAGAGACCCAGTACTTC	CASSLSGRARETQYF
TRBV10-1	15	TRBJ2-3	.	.	TGCGCCAGCAGTGCTCCCGGGGAACTGACAGATACGCAGTATTTT	CASSAPGELTDTQYF
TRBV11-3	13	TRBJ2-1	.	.	TGTGCCAGCAGCTTAGATCAGAGGGGTGAGCAGTTCTTC	CASSLDQRGEQFF